The rows below give T cell receptor beta chains drawn from one sample of a study of CD8 T cells in Susac syndrome. Each CDR3 protein is one row after TCRdb ran MiXCR on the immunoSEQ multiplex PCR reads. The sample includes under 150,000 distinct CDR3 sequences, about 93% of them seen just once. Sequencing was done on a sample of CD8+ T cells from PBMCs. The receptors derive from a human donor in good health. CDR3s include the opening cysteine and the closing phenylalanine or tryptophan. The order of the fields is V gene, J gene, clone size, CDR3 protein. Rows give clone size only sometimes, using once, few, many, or a class for an expanded clone.

V gene: TRBV2
J gene: TRBJ2-1
clone size: .
CDR3 protein: CASRAGEQFF

V gene: TRBV20-1
J gene: TRBJ2-1
clone size: .
CDR3 protein: CSARDRSNEQFF

V gene: TRBV27
J gene: TRBJ2-3
clone size: .
CDR3 protein: CASSGSENMNTQYF

V gene: TRBV9
J gene: TRBJ1-3
clone size: .
CDR3 protein: CASSATPTADGNTIYF

V gene: TRBV27
J gene: TRBJ2-7
clone size: .
CDR3 protein: CASSRGPAYEQYF

V gene: TRBV20-1
J gene: TRBJ2-1
clone size: .
CDR3 protein: CSVPSGRAWDEQFF

V gene: TRBV15
J gene: TRBJ2-1
clone size: .
CDR3 protein: CATSRDGAPSYNEQFF

V gene: TRBV28
J gene: TRBJ2-7
clone size: .
CDR3 protein: CASSSGGQASYEQYF

V gene: TRBV6-2/TRBV6-3
J gene: TRBJ2-2
clone size: .
CDR3 protein: CASSYSYTGELFF

V gene: TRBV4-3
J gene: TRBJ2-7
clone size: .
CDR3 protein: CASSQSVGLAGVEQYF

V gene: TRBV6-5
J gene: TRBJ2-1
clone size: .
CDR3 protein: CASLGGRADNEQFF

V gene: TRBV29-1
J gene: TRBJ1-1
clone size: .
CDR3 protein: CSVTEMNTEAFF

V gene: TRBV27
J gene: TRBJ1-2
clone size: .
CDR3 protein: CASSGSRANYGYTF

V gene: TRBV15
J gene: TRBJ2-5
clone size: .
CDR3 protein: CATSRDHGGETQYF

V gene: TRBV27
J gene: TRBJ2-1
clone size: .
CDR3 protein: CASSYEGGSYNEQFF

V gene: TRBV18
J gene: TRBJ2-1
clone size: .
CDR3 protein: CASSPTSGAHNEQFF

V gene: TRBV7-9
J gene: TRBJ2-3
clone size: .
CDR3 protein: CASSPGLSDTQYF

V gene: TRBV2
J gene: TRBJ2-6
clone size: .
CDR3 protein: CASSLPEDRANVLTF

V gene: TRBV27
J gene: TRBJ2-7
clone size: .
CDR3 protein: CASSSRGSLYEQYF

V gene: TRBV3-1
J gene: TRBJ1-1
clone size: .
CDR3 protein: CASSQESLGTEAFF

V gene: TRBV20-1
J gene: TRBJ2-1
clone size: .
CDR3 protein: CSASRSGSNYNEQFF

V gene: TRBV19
J gene: TRBJ1-2
clone size: .
CDR3 protein: CAISNHAWTYGYTF

V gene: TRBV4-3
J gene: TRBJ2-7
clone size: .
CDR3 protein: CASSQYSGGSYEQYF

V gene: TRBV3-1
J gene: TRBJ2-1
clone size: .
CDR3 protein: CASSQVASEQFF

V gene: TRBV27
J gene: TRBJ2-1
clone size: .
CDR3 protein: CASSPGLVGNEQFF

V gene: TRBV13
J gene: TRBJ2-7
clone size: .
CDR3 protein: CASSPGLAGESSYEQYF

V gene: TRBV4-3
J gene: TRBJ2-2
clone size: .
CDR3 protein: CASSQGARDTGELFF

V gene: TRBV12-3/TRBV12-4
J gene: TRBJ1-5
clone size: .
CDR3 protein: CASSLEVGGLNQPQHF

V gene: TRBV27
J gene: TRBJ2-1
clone size: .
CDR3 protein: CASSGGSGEQFF

V gene: TRBV6-5
J gene: TRBJ2-1
clone size: .
CDR3 protein: CASSQISSYNEQFF

V gene: TRBV29-1
J gene: TRBJ2-5
clone size: .
CDR3 protein: CSDQQGAETQYF

V gene: TRBV28
J gene: TRBJ2-4
clone size: once
CDR3 protein: CASSLPGTAKNIQYF

V gene: TRBV3-1
J gene: TRBJ2-7
clone size: .
CDR3 protein: CASSQGGQLKAEQYF

V gene: TRBV5-4
J gene: TRBJ1-2
clone size: .
CDR3 protein: CASSADTLRAGYTF

V gene: TRBV20-1
J gene: TRBJ2-3
clone size: .
CDR3 protein: CSASQRDYPDTQYF

V gene: TRBV7-9
J gene: TRBJ2-3
clone size: .
CDR3 protein: CASRPLEDTQYF

V gene: TRBV15
J gene: TRBJ2-1
clone size: .
CDR3 protein: CATSVRGGTYNEQFF

V gene: TRBV2
J gene: TRBJ2-1
clone size: .
CDR3 protein: CASSVAGGQFF

V gene: TRBV2
J gene: TRBJ2-1
clone size: .
CDR3 protein: CASSIYMGDYTEQFF

V gene: TRBV20-1
J gene: TRBJ2-1
clone size: .
CDR3 protein: CSARDLSGLYNEQFF

V gene: TRBV3-1
J gene: TRBJ2-7
clone size: .
CDR3 protein: CASSQASVLSYEQYF

V gene: TRBV6-2/TRBV6-3
J gene: TRBJ2-7
clone size: .
CDR3 protein: CAAGAVLSYEQYF

V gene: TRBV20-1
J gene: TRBJ2-3
clone size: .
CDR3 protein: CSARTGGWTDTQYF

V gene: TRBV30
J gene: TRBJ2-6
clone size: .
CDR3 protein: CAWKTGTGANVLTF

V gene: TRBV12-5
J gene: TRBJ1-2
clone size: .
CDR3 protein: CASGSGQGDYGYTF

V gene: TRBV30
J gene: TRBJ1-2
clone size: .
CDR3 protein: CAWSSALGGYTF

V gene: TRBV27
J gene: TRBJ1-1
clone size: .
CDR3 protein: CASSPRQGASTEAFF

V gene: TRBV28
J gene: TRBJ1-2
clone size: .
CDR3 protein: CASSLSREGYTF